Shown below are 26 T cell receptor beta chains from a single sample sequenced in a study of T-cell memory formation after mild COVID-19. TCRdb re-called the 5' RACE reads with MiXCR, one entry per CDR3 protein. The table includes 470,000 or so distinct CDR3 sequences, about 20% detected once. The sequenced sample consisted of PBMCs or a T cell subset sorted from them (not recorded which). These receptor sequences come from an adult woman who had mild COVID-19 (a few samples of this study predate the infection). Cell type and time point are not known.

This clonotype was counted many times. V usage is TRBV20-1 and J usage is TRBJ2-1; D unresolved. V was trimmed by 6 bases and J by 2 bases, leaving 11 bases between them. The CDR3 is 13 amino acids. The germline V gene has CDR1 DFQATT and CDR2 SNEGSKA (reference sequence). The CDR3 DNA sequence: TGCAGTGCCCAACCCGGGCCCTACAATGAGCAGTTCTTC. Translation gives CSAQPGPYNEQFF.

The sample holds a few counts of this clonotype. The rearrangement uses TRBV6-5 and TRBJ2-1; no reliable D call. The CDR3 contains 15 residues. Germline-derived CDR1 and CDR2 are MNHEY and SVGAGI. The V gene lost 5 bases and the J gene lost 9 bases, with 20 bases spanning the gap. The CDR3 spells CASSVSFHAVGEQFF. CDR3 sequence (DNA): TGTGCCAGCAGTGTGAGTTTTCATGCGGTGGGTGAGCAGTTCTTC.

The V call is TRBV11-3, the J call TRBJ2-4; 10 bases agree with TRBD2. This CDR3 comprises 15 residues. V shed 5 bases and J 10 bases; nucleotides not matched to a gene: 11. From germline, CDR1 is SGHNT and CDR2 YENEEA. The CDR3: CASSPHPGLATIQYF. DNA of the CDR3: TGTGCCAGCAGCCCCCACCCGGGACTAGCGACTATTCAGTACTTC.

The J gene is TRBJ1-4, the V gene TRBV5-6, with TRBD1 matching over 10 bases. The germline V gene has CDR1 SGHDT and CDR2 YYEEEE. The CDR3 runs 15 residues. V was pared by 4 bases and J by 8 bases, with 8 bases of the junction left unmatched. CDR3 loop: CASSPRGTGDEKLFF. The CDR3 DNA reads TGTGCCAGCAGCCCGCGAGGGACAGGGGACGAAAAACTGTTTTTT.

The sample holds a few counts of this clonotype. This chain links TRBV12-3 or TRBV12-4 with TRBJ2-3; weak D call: TRBD1 (5 bases). Trimming left V 6 bases short and J 2 bases short, with 9 bases between. This CDR3 has 13 amino acids. This chain's CDR3 is CASSRVPTDTQYF. The CDR3 nucleotides read TGTGCCAGCAGCAGGGTGCCCACAGATACGCAGTATTTT.

This clonotype appeared a few times. The chain joins TRBV27 to TRBJ1-4; 7 nucleotides align to TRBD1. The V segment lost 5 bases and the J segment 8 bases; nucleotides outside the gene matches: 11. In germline, CDR1 is MNHEY, CDR2 SMNVEV (reference sequence). CDR3 size: 15 residues. CDR3 nucleotides: TGTGCCAGCAGTCCCCATACAGGGGTGACGGAAAAACTGTTTTTT. Translating gives CASSPHTGVTEKLFF.

The chain combines TRBV9 with TRBJ2-7, with 15 bases identical to TRBD2. The V gene's germline CDR1 is SGDLS and CDR2 YYNGEE. The CDR3 has 14 amino acids. V shed 3 bases and J 6 bases; nucleotides not matched to a gene: 1. The CDR3 is CASSAGLAGGEQYF. The CDR3 DNA reads as TGTGCCAGCAGCGCGGGACTAGCGGGGGGCGAGCAGTACTTC.

This clonotype was seen a handful of times. This clone may be a read error of a much larger clone one base away. The V call is TRBV29-1, the J call TRBJ2-5, with D perhaps being TRBD1 or TRBD2 (5 bases each). CDR1 is SQVTM and CDR2 is ANQGSEA in the germline V gene. The CDR3 covers 14 residues. The CDR3: CSVEDWGYQGTQYF. Here the CDR3 DNA reads TGCAGCGTTGAAGATTGGGGGTACCAAGGGACCCAGTACTTC.

This sequence joins TRBV3-1 and TRBJ2-5; D possibly corresponds to TRBD2 (5 bases). Germline CDR1 and CDR2: LGHDT and YNNKEL (reference sequence). V lost 4 bases to trimming and J lost 2 bases, with 8 bases between them. The CDR3 is 13 amino acids. CDR3 in amino acids: CASSRGLQETQYF. CDR3 nucleotides: TGTGCCAGCAGCCGAGGACTGCAAGAGACCCAGTACTTC.

This clonotype turned up a few times. The chain joins TRBV6-6 to TRBJ1-1; D uncertain. V lost 2 bases to trimming and J lost 3 bases, with 7 bases between them. Germline V gives CDR1 MNHNY, CDR2 SVGAGI (reference sequence). The CDR3 consists of 13 residues. CDR3 amino acids: CASSYREDTEAFF. Written as DNA, the CDR3 is TGTGCCAGCAGTTACAGGGAGGACACTGAAGCTTTCTTT.

This clonotype was observed a single time. The chain recombines TRBV14 with TRBJ2-7; D gene unclear. Germline V gene sequence: CDR1 SGHDN, CDR2 FVKESK. The CDR3 consists of 13 residues. The ends were cut back, 2 bases at V and 3 bases at J, with 8 bases in the middle. CDR3 DNA: TGTGCCAGCAGCCAACTAGGTTACTACGAGCAGTACTTC. This sequence encodes CASSQLGYYEQYF.

The chain is built from TRBV5-1 and TRBJ2-1; no definite D call. Trimming removed 1 base at V and 6 bases at J, with 11 bases between. There are 14 residues in the CDR3. The germline V gene has CDR1 SGHRS and CDR2 YFSETQ. CDR3 coding DNA: TGCGCCAGCAGCTTGTCGACGCCGGGCAATGAGCAGTTCTTC. Translation: CASSLSTPGNEQFF.

The chain carries TRBV4-1 and TRBJ2-4, with TRBD1 matching 12 bases. The CDR3 is made up of 19 amino acids. J was trimmed by 6 bases and V by 5 bases; bases with no gene match: 17. CDR1 is MGHRA, CDR2 YSYEKL, per germline. The CDR3 is CASSKQILRDRGRTNIQYF. The CDR3 DNA reads TGCGCCAGCAGCAAGCAAATACTCCGGGACAGGGGGCGCACAAACATTCAGTACTTC.

This clonotype was counted a few times. This chain joins TRBV5-1 and TRBJ2-1; TRBD2 matches 8 bases. V was clipped by 4 bases and J by 3 bases; unmatched bases: 9. The CDR3 has 16 residues. The germline V gene has CDR1 SGHRS and CDR2 YFSETQ. This CDR3 is CASSPRGSGIYNEQFF. The CDR3 DNA sequence: TGCGCCAGCAGCCCACGGGGTAGCGGGATCTACAATGAGCAGTTCTTC.

V usage is TRBV10-3 and J usage is TRBJ1-5; possible D gene TRBD1, 5 bases. Germline lookup yields CDR1 ENHRY and CDR2 SYGVKD. The CDR3 has 12 amino acids. Trimming shortened V by 8 bases and J by 1 base, and 6 bases separated the two germline ends. CDR3 DNA: TGTGCCATCCGGGGCAGCAATCAGCCCCAGCATTTT. Encoded protein: CAIRGSNQPQHF.

This chain links TRBV4-3 with TRBJ2-7; 9 bases align to TRBD2. From germline, CDR1 is LGHNA and CDR2 YSLEER. The J segment lost 5 bases and the V segment lost 0 bases, leaving 8 bases of the junction unmatched. This CDR3 has 16 residues. The CDR3 DNA reads as TGCGCCAGCAGCCAAGATGTTGCGGGAGGGCCTAACGAGCAGTACTTC. Amino acids: CASSQDVAGGPNEQYF.

This clonotype has only a few counts. CDR3 region: CASSGVPDSADTQYF. DNA of the CDR3: TGTGCCAGCAGTGGGGTCCCGGACTCCGCAGATACGCAGTATTTT. This chain connects TRBV2 to TRBJ2-3, with D maybe TRBD2 (5 bases). Germline V lookup: CDR1 SNHLY, CDR2 FYNNEI. The length of the CDR3 is 15 residues. The V end lost 4 bases, the J end lost 4 bases, and 15 bases lay between the germline ends.

This clonotype was counted a few times. The chain carries TRBV7-9 and TRBJ2-2, with D unclear. Germline lookup yields CDR1 SEHNR and CDR2 FQNEAQ (reference sequence). The V gene lost 11 bases and the J gene lost 5 bases, with 6 bases spanning the gap. The CDR3 has 10 residues. For the CDR3, the DNA is TGTGCCGAAAAGACCGGGGAGCTGTTTTTT. This translates into CAEKTGELFF. Complete variable domain (other parts from reference TRBV7-9 and TRBJ2-2): DTGVSQNPRHKITKRGQNVTFRCDPISEHNRLYWYRQTLGQGPEFLTYFQNEAQLEKSRLLSDRFSAERPKGSFSTLEIQRTEQGDSAMYLCAEKTGELFFGEGSRLTVL.

This clonotype was seen only a few times. The chain recombines TRBV27 with TRBJ2-7, with 8 positions matching TRBD2. V shed 6 bases and J 7 bases; nucleotides not matched to a gene: 8. The CDR3 is 13 residues long. Per germline, CDR1 MNHEY and CDR2 SMNVEV (reference sequence). DNA of the CDR3: TGTGCCAGCAGCCGGGACTTAGCGGGAGAGCAGTACTTC. It specifies CASSRDLAGEQYF.

The sample holds a few counts of this clonotype. The V gene is TRBV19, the J gene TRBJ2-3, with D unclear. Trimming left V 3 bases short and J 5 bases short, with 12 bases between. The CDR3 extends over 14 amino acids. Germline-derived CDR1 and CDR2 are LNHDA and SQIVND (reference sequence). The CDR3 reads CASSIVGVKDTQYF. In DNA, the CDR3 is TGTGCCAGTAGTATCGTTGGGGTGAAAGATACGCAGTATTTT.

The chain has TRBV29-1 and TRBJ2-2; 8 bases line up with TRBD1. CDR1 SQVTM and CDR2 ANQGSEA come from the germline V gene. The ends lost 4 bases at V and 0 bases at J; junction bases unmatched: 1. The CDR3 runs 14 residues. The chain's CDR3 is CSVGQGTNTGELFF. Here the CDR3 DNA reads TGCAGCGTTGGACAGGGGACGAACACCGGGGAGCTGTTTTTT.

This rearrangement joins TRBV4-1 to TRBJ1-5, with D possibly matching TRBD1 (6 bases). V lost 2 bases and J lost 6, with 11 bases in between. The CDR3 spans 14 residues. Germline V gene data show CDR1 as MGHRA and CDR2 as YSYEKL. The DNA of the CDR3 is TGCGCCAGCAGCCAAACAGGGACGGGTCAGCCCCAGCATTTT. Protein product: CASSQTGTGQPQHF.

The genes are TRBV5-1 and TRBJ2-6, with D uncertain. Germline V gene lookup returns CDR1 SGHRS and CDR2 YFSETQ. The germline V and J ends were trimmed by 4 bases and 1 base, with 12 bases remaining between them. The CDR3 has 16 amino acids. In nucleotides, the CDR3 is TGCGCCAGCAGCAACCCCGGCACATCTGGGGCCAACGTCCTGACTTTC. As protein: CASSNPGTSGANVLTF.

The V call is TRBV20-1, the J call TRBJ2-2; TRBD1 might be the D (6 bases). The germline CDR1 and CDR2 sequences are DFQATT and SNEGSKA (reference sequence). Trimming took off 3 bases at V and 4 bases at J, with 18 bases between the two ends. The CDR3 consists of 16 residues. The CDR3 DNA is TGCAGTGCTAGTCCCCTCGGGACACGAGGCACCGGGGAGCTGTTTTTT. Protein sequence: CSASPLGTRGTGELFF.

This clonotype was counted ten times or more. The V call is TRBV11-2, the J call TRBJ2-7, with TRBD1 as a possible D gene (6 bases). Between the trimmed V and J ends, which lost 1 base and 4 bases, there was a span of 11 bases. The CDR3 loop spans 14 amino acids. Germline CDR1 SGHAT, CDR2 FQNNGV. The CDR3 loop is CASSLGTELYEQYF. CDR3 nucleotide sequence: TGTGCCAGCAGCTTAGGGACAGAGCTTTACGAGCAGTACTTC.

This clonotype was seen at least ten times. The chain carries TRBV11-2 and TRBJ2-3; 9 bases line up with TRBD2. The V and J ends lost 4 bases and 6 bases, in that order; junction bases with no gene match: 5. In germline, CDR1 is SGHAT, CDR2 FQNNGV. CDR3 length equals 14 residues. CDR3 DNA sequence: TGTGCCAGCAGCTCGTTAGCGGGGGTGGATACGCAGTATTTT. Its translation: CASSSLAGVDTQYF.